This T cell receptor (beta chain) was recorded in a study of neoadjuvant anti-PD-1 for oral cavity cancer. V was trimmed by 6 bases and J by 13 bases, leaving 24 bases between them. This CDR3 comprises 13 residues. The V gene's germline CDR1 is SQVTM and CDR2 ANQGSEA. Repertoires were generated with immunoSEQ multiplex PCR, while TCRdb's copy carries only in-frame clones and drops some. In the table there are 35,000 to 40,000 clones, approximately 40% of which are singletons. Time point indicated: after neoadjuvant nivolumab, at surgical resection. The sample consisted of tumor tissue, taken after nivolumab (anti-PD-1) treatment. The J gene is TRBJ1-2, the V gene TRBV29-1; TRBD1 might be the D (5 bases). This receptor was obtained from a person aged 35 to 85 with oral cavity squamous cell carcinoma. The CDR3 DNA follows: TGCAGCGTGACCGGGCCAAATCACGCTAGGGGCACCTTC. This translates into CSVTGPNHARGTF.